Sequencing of this TCR beta chain was carried out in a study of shared clonotypes between healthy human individuals. Study-wide points: Having only a few donors restricted how much genetic and exposure-history diversity was captured.

With regard to this clone: What it binds is not known.

Splitting of each subset's genomic DNA was done evenly across several immunoSEQ plates. Profiling relied on immunoSEQ multiplex PCR, and the TCRdb table lists in-frame clones only, not all of them. The profile shows 2.3 million or so clones, just over 90% of them singletons. Germline V gene data show CDR1 as MDHEN and CDR2 as SYDVKM. The CDR3 loop spans 13 amino acids. The germline V and J ends were trimmed by 4 bases and 4 bases, with 10 bases remaining between them. Donors were Caucasian adults residing in Nashville, Tennessee, USA. Sequenced: naive CD4+ T cells from PBMCs. Subset specified: CD45RA+ positively selected. This rearrangement joins TRBV28 to TRBJ1-2, with D possibly being TRBD1 (6 bases). The TCR was taken from a man in his late teens or twenties in good health. Some clones in this sample may be carry-over from other donors' samples. CDR3 DNA: TGTGCCAGCAGTTACAGGGCTGCCTATGGCTACACCTTC. Its protein product is CASSYRAAYGYTF.